What follows is one T cell receptor (beta chain) and its context. The data were obtained in a study of shared clonotypes between healthy human individuals. Study-level information: A couple of women and a few men aged 18 to 49 made up the donors.

There are 13 residues in the CDR3. In germline, CDR1 is SGDLS, CDR2 YYNGEE. V lost 5 bases to trimming and J lost 9 bases, with 15 bases between them. Produced via immunoSEQ multiplex PCR; TCRdb's table is partial and in-frame only. The sample holds fewer than 500,000 clones, 60% to 80% seen once. Every donor, a Caucasian adult, lived in Nashville, Tennessee. Researchers drew on about 94 million PBMCs for genomic DNA from unsorted samples. The chain carries TRBV9 and TRBJ1-5, with D possibly matching TRBD1 (6 bases). The source material was PBMCs. This clonotype was sampled from a woman in her thirties or forties in good health. Some clones in this sample may be carry-over from other donors' samples. This CDR3 reads CASSTGYGRPQHF. DNA for the CDR3: TGTGCCAGCAGTACAGGGTACGGGCGGCCCCAGCATTTT. The whole variable domain, filled in from reference TRBV9 and TRBJ1-5, reads DSGVTQTPKHLITATGQRVTLRCSPRSGDLSVYWYQQSLDQGLQFLIQYYNGEERAKGNILERFSAQQFPDLHSELNLSSLELGDSALYFCASSTGYGRPQHFGDGTRLSIL.